Listed below are T cell receptor beta chains from one sample, sequenced in a study of CD8 T cells in Susac syndrome. MiXCR was run by TCRdb on the immunoSEQ multiplex PCR reads, yielding one entry per CDR3 protein. There are some 70,000 distinct CDR3 sequences in the sample; roughly 94% occur only once, and around 0.6% lies in the top ten. The sequenced sample was CD8+ T cells from PBMCs. The receptors originated from a human donor with multiple sclerosis. CDR3s include the opening cysteine and the closing phenylalanine or tryptophan. D genes are given only for firm matches. Only some rows state a clone size, as once, few, many or a class for expanded clones.

V	size	J	D	CDR3	DNA
TRBV12-3/TRBV12-4	NA	TRBJ2-1	NA	CASSLGGSQASGSDEQFF	TGTGCCAGCAGTTTAGGGGGGTCCCAGGCTAGTGGTAGCGATGAGCAGTTCTTC
TRBV15	NA	TRBJ2-1	NA	CATSGNRHEQFF	TGTGCCACCAGCGGAAACAGGCACGAGCAGTTCTTC
TRBV3-1	NA	TRBJ2-1	NA	CASSQSRLNEQFF	TGTGCCAGCAGCCAGAGTAGGCTCAATGAGCAGTTCTTC
TRBV3-1	NA	TRBJ1-4	NA	CASSQDTGWQKLFF	TGTGCCAGCAGCCAAGATACCGGGTGGCAGAAACTGTTTTTT
TRBV20-1	NA	TRBJ1-1	NA	CSARDLGTEAFF	TGCAGTGCTAGAGATTTGGGGACTGAAGCTTTCTTT
TRBV5-6	once	TRBJ2-1	NA	CASSAVGNEQFF	TGTGCCAGCAGCGCCGTGGGGAATGAGCAGTTCTTC
TRBV23-1	NA	TRBJ2-1	NA	CASSRPTPGDEPYNEQFF	TGCGCCAGCAGTCGACCGACCCCGGGGGACGAACCCTACAATGAGCAGTTCTTC
TRBV27	NA	TRBJ2-1	TRBD2	CASSSERDLFF	TGTGCCAGCAGTTCGGAGCGGGATCTGTTCTTC
TRBV7-3	NA	TRBJ2-1	TRBD2	CASSLLAGAPLNEQFF	TGTGCCAGCAGCTTACTAGCGGGAGCGCCTCTCAATGAGCAGTTCTTC
TRBV28	NA	TRBJ1-5	NA	CASRRNQPQHF	TGTGCCAGCAGGAGAAATCAGCCCCAGCATTTT
TRBV2	NA	TRBJ2-5	NA	CASSDGQETQYF	TGTGCCAGCAGTGACGGTCAAGAGACCCAGTACTTC
TRBV20-1	NA	TRBJ2-7	TRBD1	CSARDLDRGYEQYF	TGCAGTGCTAGAGATCTTGACAGGGGCTACGAGCAGTACTTC
TRBV28	once	TRBJ2-3	NA	CAINEGTDTQYF	TGTGCCATCAATGAGGGCACAGATACGCAGTATTTT
TRBV4-1	NA	TRBJ1-1	NA	CASSQENEAFF	TGCGCCAGCAGCCAAGAGAATGAAGCTTTCTTT
TRBV7-8	NA	TRBJ2-3	NA	CASSHSGTVTDTQYF	TGTGCCAGCAGCCATAGCGGGACAGTTACAGATACGCAGTATTTT
TRBV7-7	NA	TRBJ2-3	NA	CASSPRLDAQYF	TGTGCCAGCAGCCCCCGACTAGATGCGCAGTATTTT
TRBV4-1	NA	TRBJ2-1	NA	CASSQDWTPTYNEQFF	TGCGCCAGCAGCCAAGATTGGACCCCTACCTACAATGAGCAGTTCTTC
TRBV27	NA	TRBJ2-7	TRBD2	CASSLSELAGYEQYF	TGTGCCAGCAGTTTATCGGAACTAGCGGGATACGAGCAGTACTTC
TRBV29-1	NA	TRBJ2-2	TRBD2	CSVEGRGGRTGELFF	TGCAGCGTTGAGGGACGGGGGGGCCGCACCGGGGAGCTGTTTTTT
TRBV7-9	NA	TRBJ2-1	TRBD1	CASSRTGGMVNEQFF	TGTGCCAGCAGCCGAACAGGGGGGATGGTCAATGAGCAGTTCTTC
TRBV12-3/TRBV12-4	NA	TRBJ1-5	NA	CASSRGQNQPQHF	TGTGCCAGCAGTCGGGGCCAAAATCAGCCCCAGCATTTT
TRBV9	NA	TRBJ1-1	TRBD1	CASSPTLGQGITEAFF	TGTGCCAGCAGCCCTACCCTTGGACAGGGGATCACTGAAGCTTTCTTT
TRBV7-8	NA	TRBJ2-5	NA	CASSLVIGDQETQYF	TGTGCCAGCAGCTTAGTGATTGGGGACCAAGAGACCCAGTACTTC
TRBV5-6	NA	TRBJ2-1	NA	CASSLLVINNEQFF	TGTGCCAGCAGCTTGCTTGTAATAAACAATGAGCAGTTCTTC
TRBV12-3/TRBV12-4	NA	TRBJ2-2	NA	CASSPASGELFF	TGTGCCAGCAGCCCCGCAAGCGGGGAGCTGTTTTTT
TRBV7-9	NA	TRBJ2-5	NA	CASSYDNFRETQYF	TGTGCCAGCAGCTACGATAACTTTCGAGAGACCCAGTACTTC
TRBV23-1	NA	TRBJ2-1	TRBD2	CASSQSGRREETYNEQFF	TGCGCCAGCAGTCAAAGCGGGAGGCGGGAGGAAACCTACAATGAGCAGTTCTTC
TRBV28	NA	TRBJ2-3	TRBD2	CASSFRTSYTDTQYF	TGTGCCAGCAGTTTTCGGACTAGCTACACAGATACGCAGTATTTT
TRBV4-1	NA	TRBJ2-6	NA	CASSHGPSSGANVLTF	TGCGCCAGCAGCCACGGACCGAGCTCTGGGGCCAACGTCCTGACTTTC
TRBV9	NA	TRBJ1-2	NA	CASSLDMDNYGYTF	TGTGCCAGCAGCTTAGACATGGACAACTATGGCTACACCTTC
TRBV2	NA	TRBJ2-7	TRBD1	CASSLGQGVSEQYF	TGTGCCAGCAGTTTGGGACAGGGGGTGAGCGAGCAGTACTTC
TRBV3-1	once	TRBJ2-7	TRBD1	CASSQDSDRGRGSYEQYF	TGTGCCAGCAGCCAAGACTCAGACAGGGGGCGGGGGTCCTACGAGCAGTACTTC
TRBV27	NA	TRBJ2-7	NA	CASSPQGSQEQYF	TGTGCCAGCAGTCCACAGGGTTCTCAGGAGCAGTACTTC
TRBV20-1	NA	TRBJ2-1	NA	CSARYSEASYNEQFF	TGCAGTGCTAGATATAGCGAGGCCTCCTACAATGAGCAGTTCTTC
TRBV7-9	NA	TRBJ2-3	TRBD1	CASSSMTGYGDTQYF	TGTGCCAGCAGCTCGATGACAGGGTATGGAGATACGCAGTATTTT
TRBV30	NA	TRBJ2-1	TRBD1	CAWSGGTGDFEQFF	TGTGCCTGGAGTGGAGGGACAGGGGATTTTGAGCAGTTCTTC
TRBV4-3	NA	TRBJ2-2	TRBD1	CASSQADRGMDTGELFF	TGCGCCAGCAGCCAAGCCGACAGGGGGATGGACACCGGGGAGCTGTTTTTT
TRBV29-1	few	TRBJ2-7	NA	CSVEGTTVYEQYF	TGCAGCGTTGAAGGGACGACAGTTTACGAGCAGTACTTC
TRBV28	NA	TRBJ1-5	NA	CASSLEGWQPQHF	TGTGCCAGCAGTTTAGAGGGGTGGCAGCCCCAGCATTTT
TRBV4-3	NA	TRBJ2-1	NA	CASSQDRGGEQFF	TGCGCCAGCAGCCAAGATCGGGGCGGTGAGCAGTTCTTC
TRBV19	NA	TRBJ1-5	TRBD1	CASIGTGDNQPQHF	TGTGCCAGTATTGGGACAGGGGACAATCAGCCCCAGCATTTT
TRBV28	NA	TRBJ1-1	NA	CASSLIRENTEAFF	TGTGCCAGCAGTTTGATCAGGGAGAACACTGAAGCTTTCTTT
TRBV11-2	NA	TRBJ1-2	NA	CASSSTGTNYGYTF	TGTGCCAGCAGCTCCACAGGGACCAACTATGGCTACACCTTC
TRBV7-9	NA	TRBJ2-3	TRBD2	CASSPTGGAPDTQYF	TGTGCCAGCAGCCCAACGGGGGGGGCACCAGATACGCAGTATTTT
TRBV29-1	once	TRBJ1-2	NA	CSVEDSPAGYGYTF	TGCAGCGTTGAAGACTCCCCGGCGGGGTATGGCTACACCTTC
TRBV9	NA	TRBJ1-2	NA	CASSVGRSYGYTF	TGTGCCAGCAGCGTAGGCAGATCCTATGGCTACACCTTC
TRBV19	once	TRBJ2-1	TRBD2	CASSIKGLAGSLEQFF	TGTGCCAGTAGTATAAAGGGACTAGCGGGATCACTTGAGCAGTTCTTC
TRBV5-1	NA	TRBJ1-2	TRBD1	CASSYGTAANYGYTF	TGCGCCAGCAGTTATGGGACAGCGGCTAACTATGGCTACACCTTC
TRBV5-1	NA	TRBJ2-5	NA	CASSLGDKEGETQYF	TGCGCCAGCAGCTTGGGGGACAAGGAGGGAGAGACCCAGTACTTC
TRBV7-6	once	TRBJ2-5	NA	CASSLQLAETQYF	TGTGCCAGCAGCTTACAACTAGCTGAGACCCAGTACTTC
TRBV27	NA	TRBJ2-1	TRBD2	CASSWDSGGAYEQFF	TGTGCCAGCAGTTGGGACAGCGGGGGGGCCTATGAGCAGTTCTTC
TRBV19	NA	TRBJ2-1	TRBD1	CASSIAIGGQGRF	TGTGCCAGTAGCATAGCAATCGGCGGACAGGGTCGCTTC